This T cell receptor beta chain derives from a study of shared clonotypes between healthy human individuals. Broader study findings: Researchers sampled blood only, noting tissue repertoires likely differ.

The protocol was immunoSEQ multiplex PCR, while the TCRdb copy is restricted to in-frame clones and leaves out a portion. Of roughly 1,100,000 clones listed, approximately 70% are singletons. Remarks on this clone: Its cognate antigen is unknown.

Donors comprised only Caucasian adults living in Nashville, Tennessee. Sequencing input: memory CD4+ T cells sorted from blood. Sample subset: CD45RA-negative fraction. The clonotype originates from a man younger than 35 in good health.

CDR3 protein: CASSVQGPGELFF. CDR3 coding DNA: TGCGCCAGCAGTGTGCAGGGACCCGGGGAGCTGTTTTTT. This chain uses TRBV10-1 with TRBJ2-2; D assignment may be TRBD1 or TRBD2 (5 bases each). This CDR3 contains 13 residues. V lost 4 bases to trimming and J lost 6 bases, with 9 bases between them. CDR1 and CDR2 (germline): WNHNN, SYGVQD (reference sequence).